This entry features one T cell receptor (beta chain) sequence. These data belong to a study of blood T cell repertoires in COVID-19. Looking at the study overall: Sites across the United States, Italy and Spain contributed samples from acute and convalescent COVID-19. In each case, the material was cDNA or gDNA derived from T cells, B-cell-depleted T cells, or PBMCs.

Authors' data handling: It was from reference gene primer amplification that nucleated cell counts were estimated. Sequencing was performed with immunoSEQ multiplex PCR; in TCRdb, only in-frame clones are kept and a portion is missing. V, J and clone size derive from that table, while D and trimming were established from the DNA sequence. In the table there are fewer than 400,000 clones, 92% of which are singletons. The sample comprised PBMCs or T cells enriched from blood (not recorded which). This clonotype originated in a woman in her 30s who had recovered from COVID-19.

The CDR3 region has the DNA TGTGCCAGCAGCCCACGGACACTTAACGCTAACTATGGCTACACCTTC. It specifies CASSPRTLNANYGYTF. V is TRBV7-2 and J is TRBJ1-2, with a tentative D call TRBD1 (5 bases). Trimming shortened V by 5 bases and J by 0 bases, and 16 bases separated the two germline ends. Per germline, CDR1 SGHTA and CDR2 FQGNSA. The CDR3 is 16 residues long.